This TCR beta chain emerged from a study of T-cell memory formation after mild COVID-19. 5'RACE with constant-segment primers yielded barcoded, UMI-tagged TCR alpha and TCR beta cDNA libraries. One entry per CDR3 protein, called by TCRdb with MiXCR from the 5' RACE reads. The profile shows approximately 250,000 distinct CDR3 sequences, 16% of them singletons. With respect to this clonotype: Antigen unknown.

Per germline, CDR1 MNHEY and CDR2 SVGAGI. Trimming left V 2 bases short and J 0 bases short, with 10 bases between. The CDR3 runs to 15 residues. Study-level results: SARS-CoV-2 specificity was not confirmed for second-wave clones peaking on day 37.

The rearrangement joins TRBV6-5 to TRBJ1-2; no clear D. The sample taken for sequencing was PBMCs or a T cell subset sorted from them (not recorded which). This TCR derives from a man between 18 and 35 years old who had mild COVID-19 (a few samples of this study predate the infection). Cell type and time point are not known. The CDR3: CASSYQIQANYGYTF. CDR3 bases: TGTGCCAGCAGTTACCAGATTCAAGCTAACTATGGCTACACCTTC.